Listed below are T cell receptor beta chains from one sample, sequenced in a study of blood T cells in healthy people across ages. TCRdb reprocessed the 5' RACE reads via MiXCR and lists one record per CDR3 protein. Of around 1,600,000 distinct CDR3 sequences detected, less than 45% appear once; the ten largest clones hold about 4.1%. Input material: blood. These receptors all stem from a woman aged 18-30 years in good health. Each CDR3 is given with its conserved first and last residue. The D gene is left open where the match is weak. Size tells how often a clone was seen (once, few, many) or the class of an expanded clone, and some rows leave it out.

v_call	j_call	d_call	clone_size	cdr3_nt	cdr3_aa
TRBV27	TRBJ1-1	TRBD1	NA	TGTGCCAGCAGTGATACAGGGGGGACTGAAGCTTTCTTT	CASSDTGGTEAFF
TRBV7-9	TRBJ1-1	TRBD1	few	TGTGCCAGCAGCTTTGGGGGCACAGGGGCGAACACTGAAGCTTTCTTT	CASSFGGTGANTEAFF
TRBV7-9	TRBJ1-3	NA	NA	TGTGCCAGCAGCTTAGTATTGGGTCTACCTGGAAACACCATATATTTT	CASSLVLGLPGNTIYF
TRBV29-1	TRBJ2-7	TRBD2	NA	TGCAGCGTTCTAGGGAGGGCTAGCGGGAGCGTTTACGAGCAGTACTTC	CSVLGRASGSVYEQYF
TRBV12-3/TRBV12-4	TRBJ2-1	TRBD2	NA	TGTGCCAGCAGACCACCTAGCGGAGGCTACAATGAGCAGTTCTTC	CASRPPSGGYNEQFF
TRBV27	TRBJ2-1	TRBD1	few	TGTGCCAGCAGTGAGGACAGGGCTTCCTACAATGAGCAGTTCTTC	CASSEDRASYNEQFF
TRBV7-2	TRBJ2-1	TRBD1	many	TGTGCCAGCAGCTTTCGACAGGGGGCCTACAATGAGCAGTTCTTC	CASSFRQGAYNEQFF
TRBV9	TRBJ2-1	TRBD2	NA	TGTGCCAGCAGCCCCTGGGGCGGGGGGGCCTACAATGAGCAGTTCTTC	CASSPWGGGAYNEQFF
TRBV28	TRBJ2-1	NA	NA	TGCGCCAGCAGCTACAGGGCTCGCTCCTACAATGAGCAGTTCTTC	CASSYRARSYNEQFF
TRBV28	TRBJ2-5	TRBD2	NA	TGTGCCAGCAATCAACTCCCGGGACTAGCTGGCGAGACCCAGTACTTC	CASNQLPGLAGETQYF
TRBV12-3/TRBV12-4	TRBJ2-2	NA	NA	TGTGCCAGCAAAGGCGAGGCGGGCGGGGAGCTGTTTTTT	CASKGEAGGELFF
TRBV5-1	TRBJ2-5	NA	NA	TGCGCCGGCAGCTCAAGGACCAGGCGGGAGACCCAGTACTTC	CAGSSRTRRETQYF
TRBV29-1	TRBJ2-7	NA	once	TGCAGCGGTGACAGGAACGTCGAGCAGTACTTC	CSGDRNVEQYF
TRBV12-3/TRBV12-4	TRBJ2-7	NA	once	TGTGCCAGCAGCCGCAAGTGGGGAAACGAGCAGTACTTC	CASSRKWGNEQYF
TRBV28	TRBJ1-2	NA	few	TGTGCCAGCAGTTCCCCCGGACAGAACTATGGCTACACCTTC	CASSSPGQNYGYTF
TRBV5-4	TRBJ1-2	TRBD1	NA	TGTGCCAGCAGCTTGGCCCAGGGACAGGGTGCGGGCTACACCTTC	CASSLAQGQGAGYTF
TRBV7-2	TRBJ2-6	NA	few	TGTGCCAGCAGCTTTTTCTCTGGGGCCAACGTCCTGACTTTC	CASSFFSGANVLTF
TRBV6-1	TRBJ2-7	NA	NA	TGTGCCAGCAGTGTAAACGCACCCTACGAGCAGTACTTC	CASSVNAPYEQYF
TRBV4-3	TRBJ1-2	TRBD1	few	TGCGCCAGCAGCCAAGATGTGACAGGGAATGGCTACACCTTC	CASSQDVTGNGYTF
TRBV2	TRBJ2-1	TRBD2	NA	TGTGCCAGCAGGGAAGGGACTAGCGGGGGTTGGAATGAGCAGTTCTTC	CASREGTSGGWNEQFF
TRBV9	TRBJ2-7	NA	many	TGTGCCAGCAGCGTAGACGGCTCCTACGAGCAGTACTTC	CASSVDGSYEQYF
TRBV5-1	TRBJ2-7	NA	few	TGCGCCAGCAGCTTGTGGTCAGGGGCGTCCTACGAGCAGTACTTC	CASSLWSGASYEQYF
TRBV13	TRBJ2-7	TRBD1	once	TGTGCCAGCAGCTTAGCAGGGGGCGGTCGGTACTTC	CASSLAGGGRYF
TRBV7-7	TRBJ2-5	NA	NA	TGTGCTAGCAGTCTCACGGGATATGAGCAAGAGACCCAGTACTTC	CASSLTGYEQETQYF
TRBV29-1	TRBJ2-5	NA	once	TGCAGCGTTGAGGTAGCGGCAAAGGAGACCCAGTACTTC	CSVEVAAKETQYF
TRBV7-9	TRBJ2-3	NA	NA	TGTGCCAGCAGTGGTTCAGGGGATCGGGAAGATACGCAGTATTTT	CASSGSGDREDTQYF
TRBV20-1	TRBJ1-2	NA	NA	TGCAGTGCTAGAGATTTACACCGCGACTATGGCTACACCTTC	CSARDLHRDYGYTF
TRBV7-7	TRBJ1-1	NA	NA	TGTGCTAGCAGCCCAGGGCTCGGGACTGAAGCTTTCTTT	CASSPGLGTEAFF
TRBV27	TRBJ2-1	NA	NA	TGTGCCAGCAGTAGCGGCCCGCCGTCGACCTACAATGAGCAGTTCTTC	CASSSGPPSTYNEQFF
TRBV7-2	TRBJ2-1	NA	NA	TGTGCCAGCAGCTTATCGACCAATGACAATGAGCAGTTCTTC	CASSLSTNDNEQFF
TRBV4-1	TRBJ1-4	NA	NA	TGCGCCAGCAGCCATTTCCCCGGGGGGGACATCAATGAAAAACTGTTTTTT	CASSHFPGGDINEKLFF
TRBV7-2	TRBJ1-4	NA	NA	TGTGCCAGCAGCCTTCACCCTGGGGGTGAAAAACTGTTTTTT	CASSLHPGGEKLFF
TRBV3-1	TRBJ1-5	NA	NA	TGTGCCAGCAGCCAAGGCGATAGCGGATTAACAAATCAGCCCCAGCATTTT	CASSQGDSGLTNQPQHF
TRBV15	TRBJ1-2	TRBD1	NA	TGTGCCACCAGCAGGACCGAGGGGGCCCACTATGGCTACACCTTC	CATSRTEGAHYGYTF
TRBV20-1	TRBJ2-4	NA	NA	TGCAGTGCTAGAGAACAGGGGGGACTAAACAGTCAGTACTTC	CSAREQGGLNSQYF
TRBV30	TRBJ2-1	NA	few	TGTGCCTCCGGGCGCGGTGAGCAGTTCTTC	CASGRGEQFF
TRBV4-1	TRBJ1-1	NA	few	TGCGCCAGCAGCCAATCCGCGAGGGACACTGAAGCTTTCTTT	CASSQSARDTEAFF
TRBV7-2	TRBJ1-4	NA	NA	TGTGCCAGCAGCCTTTCCCCCGAGACAGGCTCTAATGAAAAACTGTTTTTT	CASSLSPETGSNEKLFF
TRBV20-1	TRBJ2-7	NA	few	TGCAGTGCTGTGGGACAACCCTACGAGCAGTACTTC	CSAVGQPYEQYF
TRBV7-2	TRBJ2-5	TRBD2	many	TGTGCCAGCAGCTTTTCAGCAGGGACTAGCGGGACCGTTGTGCAGTACTTC	CASSFSAGTSGTVVQYF
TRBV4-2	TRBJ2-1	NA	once	TGTGCCAGCAGCCACCCGATTGGTGGAAGAAACAATGAGCAGTTCTTC	CASSHPIGGRNNEQFF
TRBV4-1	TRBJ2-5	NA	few	TGCGCCAGCAGCCAAGGTTTTGGGTCTAGCCGGGAGACCCAGTACTTC	CASSQGFGSSRETQYF
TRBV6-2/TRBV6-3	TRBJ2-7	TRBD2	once	TGTGCCAGCAGTTACCCTCCCCCAACTCTAGCGGGGGGCTCCTACGAGCAGTACTTC	CASSYPPPTLAGGSYEQYF
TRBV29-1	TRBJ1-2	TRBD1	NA	TGCAGCGTCGGACAGGGGGCGCCGGGTGGCTACACCTTC	CSVGQGAPGGYTF
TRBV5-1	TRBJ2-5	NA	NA	TGCGCCAGCAGCTTGGCCTACGACCACAATGAGCAGTACTTC	CASSLAYDHNEQYF
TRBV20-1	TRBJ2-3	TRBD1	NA	TGCAGTGCTAGGGATTCACTTAAAATGGCAGGGGGAACAGATACGCAGTATTTT	CSARDSLKMAGGTDTQYF
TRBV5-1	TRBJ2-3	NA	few	TGCGCCAGCAGCTTGGAGGGGTCACGAGATACGCAGTATTTT	CASSLEGSRDTQYF
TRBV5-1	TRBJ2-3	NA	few	TGCGCCAGCAGCTTTGGCCGGAGCACAGATACGCAGTATTTT	CASSFGRSTDTQYF
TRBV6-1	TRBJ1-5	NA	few	TGTGCCAGCTTGGATCAGCCCCAGCATTTT	CASLDQPQHF
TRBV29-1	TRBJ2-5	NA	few	TGCAGCGTTGTGGGGCAGGCGGTGACCCAGTACTTC	CSVVGQAVTQYF
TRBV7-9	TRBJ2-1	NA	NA	TGTGCCAGCAGCCAAGGGGCGCTCTACAATGAGCAGTTCTTC	CASSQGALYNEQFF
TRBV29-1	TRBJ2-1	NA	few	TGCAGCGTTGCCCCTCGTATTTCCTACAATGAGCAGTTCTTC	CSVAPRISYNEQFF
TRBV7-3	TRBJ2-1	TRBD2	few	TGTGCCAGCAGCCCCTCGGGACTAGCGGGACAGTTCTTC	CASSPSGLAGQFF
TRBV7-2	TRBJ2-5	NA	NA	TGTGCCAGCAGCTTGGGACTGGGTGTGAAAGAGACCCAGTACTTC	CASSLGLGVKETQYF